This T cell receptor beta chain was sequenced during a study of cytomegalovirus exposure and HLA in healthy donors. Germline loops: CDR1 KGHSY, CDR2 FQNENV. The CDR3 runs to 13 residues. The trim removed 5 bases at V and 2 bases at J, leaving 2 bases unmatched. Study results and caveats: It was taken for granted in presence/absence analyses that sequencing depth across donors was roughly uniform. As immune exposure information, only CMV serostatus was available.

Concerning this clone: No antigen is known for it.

The primer mix had 60 Vbeta and 13 Jbeta primers. Assay: immunoSEQ multiplex PCR; the TCRdb copy retains only in-frame clones and omits some. The sample consists of roughly 34,000 clones, about 70% of them appearing once. The rearrangement uses TRBV16 and TRBJ2-5; TRBD2 matches at 7 bases. This sequence was found in a man aged 35-49 years in good health and CMV-seropositive. Sample: PBMCs. CDR3 residues: CASSSGGQETQYF. CDR3 bases: TGTGCCAGCAGCTCGGGGGGACAAGAGACCCAGTACTTC.